Below, 30 T cell receptor beta chains from the same sample are listed, as sequenced in a study of control samples from healthy donors and cancer patients. Some clones are missing from TCRdb's copy, which holds only in-frame ones; the method was immunoSEQ multiplex PCR. The sample contains around 95,000 clones, about 90% of which appear only once. Sequenced: blood. These receptors all stem from a woman between 50 and 59 years old in good health.

This chain connects TRBV6-5 to TRBJ1-4; unclear D gene. The CDR3 consists of 14 residues. V was pared by 2 bases and J by 6 bases, with 10 bases between. The germline V gene has CDR1 MNHEY and CDR2 SVGAGI. The CDR3 sequence is CASSYDSGDEKLFF. The CDR3, as DNA: TGTGCCAGCAGTTACGATTCCGGGGATGAAAAACTGTTTTTT.

This chain joins TRBV7-9 and TRBJ2-1, with a possible D match to TRBD1 (6 bases). V dropped 8 bases and J dropped 3 bases, with 17 bases sitting between them. The CDR3 has 15 residues. Germline lookup yields CDR1 SEHNR and CDR2 FQNEAQ (reference sequence). CDR3: CASGPSGTIYNEQFF. CDR3 sequence (DNA): TGTGCCAGCGGCCCCTCGGGGACAATCTACAATGAGCAGTTCTTC.

The genes are TRBV19 and TRBJ2-7; the D gene is possibly TRBD2 (5 bases). V was trimmed by 5 bases and J by 5 bases, leaving 10 bases between them. The V gene's germline CDR1 is LNHDA and CDR2 SQIVND (reference sequence). This CDR3 is 12 amino acids long. The CDR3 protein is CASSPLGDEQYF. CDR3 nucleotide sequence: TGTGCCAGTAGTCCCCTGGGAGACGAGCAGTACTTC.

This clone was observed a single time. V gene TRBV27 combines with J gene TRBJ1-4; maybe TRBD1 (5 bases). Germline assignment: CDR1 MNHEY and CDR2 SMNVEV (reference sequence). V shed 3 bases and J shed 2 bases, with 13 bases lying between them. The CDR3 length is 16 residues. Here the CDR3 DNA reads TGTGCCAGCAGTTTGACAGTTTTTACTACTAATGAAAAACTGTTTTTT. It specifies CASSLTVFTTNEKLFF. The complete variable domain, with remaining parts taken from reference TRBV27 and TRBJ1-4, reads EAQVTQNPRYLITVTGKKLTVTCSQNMNHEYMSWYRQDPGLGLRQIYYSMNVEVTDKGDVPEGYKVSRKEKRNFPLILESPSPNQTSLYFCASSLTVFTTNEKLFFGSGTQLSVL.

The chain couples TRBV6-6 to TRBJ2-4; 8 bases are shared with TRBD1. The CDR3 consists of 17 residues. V lost 5 bases to trimming and J lost 0 bases; unmatched junction nucleotides: 9. Germline V gives CDR1 MNHNY, CDR2 SVGAGI (reference sequence). In nucleotides, the CDR3 is TGTGCCAGCAGTCGGACAGGGTTGGGGATAGCCAAAAACATTCAGTACTTC. It yields the protein CASSRTGLGIAKNIQYF.

The chain is built from TRBV7-9 and TRBJ2-1; D might be TRBD2 (6 bases). Germline CDR1 and CDR2: SEHNR and FQNEAQ (reference sequence). The CDR3 contains 13 residues. Trimming cost V 6 bases and J 10 bases, with 16 bases left between them. CDR3 in DNA: TGTGCCAGCAGGTACCCGACTAGTCCCGAGCAGTTCTTC. It specifies CASRYPTSPEQFF.

The chain recombines TRBV19 with TRBJ2-1; 7 bases align to TRBD1. V lost 4 bases to trimming and J lost 4 bases; unmatched junction nucleotides: 10. Germline assignment: CDR1 LNHDA and CDR2 SQIVND (reference sequence). This CDR3 contains 16 residues. The CDR3, as DNA: TGTGCCAGTAGTACAGGGGACAGAGTCCTATACAATGAGCAGTTCTTC. Its protein product is CASSTGDRVLYNEQFF.

The chain employs TRBV11-2 and TRBJ2-5, with 7 bases that match TRBD2. This CDR3 has 16 residues. In germline, CDR1 is SGHAT, CDR2 FQNNGV. V trimming: 3 bases; J trimming: 5 bases; junction bases outside the gene matches: 12. This chain's CDR3 is CASSLSAGVTRETQYF. The CDR3 DNA follows: TGTGCCAGCAGCTTGTCGGCGGGAGTAACGCGGGAGACCCAGTACTTC.

This sequence joins TRBV18 and TRBJ2-5; TRBD1 aligns across 9 bases. The J segment lost 3 bases and the V segment lost 3 bases, leaving 2 bases of the junction unmatched. CDR1 and CDR2 (germline): KGHSH, LQKENI. This CDR3 is built from 14 residues. The CDR3: CASSPGQGEETQYF. Written as DNA, the CDR3 is TGTGCCAGCTCACCGGGACAGGGCGAAGAGACCCAGTACTTC.

The V call is TRBV7-3, the J call TRBJ2-1, with 7 positions matching TRBD2. Germline trimming cut 2 bases from V and 6 bases from J; bases unmatched to any gene: 7. This CDR3 region has 15 residues. Germline V CDR1 and CDR2: SGHTA, FQGTGA. The CDR3 spells CASSLFPGRVNEQFF. CDR3 bases: TGTGCCAGCAGCTTATTTCCGGGGAGGGTCAATGAGCAGTTCTTC.

V is TRBV24-1 and J is TRBJ2-1, with TRBD1 identical over 7 bases. The V segment lost 2 bases and the J segment 0 bases; nucleotides outside the gene matches: 9. This CDR3 is 18 amino acids long. The germline CDR1 and CDR2 sequences are KGHDR and SFDVKD. CDR3 protein: CATSDSRRRDSSYNEQFF. The DNA of the CDR3 is TGTGCCACCAGTGATTCAAGGCGCCGGGACAGCTCCTACAATGAGCAGTTCTTC.

The chain combines TRBV28 with TRBJ1-5; a possible D gene is TRBD1 (6 bases). The CDR3 contains 13 residues. Per the germline V gene, CDR1 is MDHEN and CDR2 is SYDVKM. The V and J ends lost 6 bases and 9 bases respectively, with 15 bases between them. CDR3 residues: CASSQQGSRPQHF. In nucleotides, the CDR3 is TGTGCCAGCAGCCAACAGGGTAGTAGGCCCCAGCATTTT. The full variable domain, in which reference TRBV28 and TRBJ1-5 provide the parts outside the CDR3, is DVKVTQSSRYLVKRTGEKVFLECVQDMDHENMFWYRQDPGLGLRLIYFSYDVKMKEKGDIPEGYSVSREKKERFSLILESASTNQTSMYLCASSQQGSRPQHFGDGTRLSIL.

CDR3 DNA: TGTGCCATCAGTGAGTACGGGAGTTATGAGCAGTTCTTC. Its protein is CAISEYGSYEQFF. The chain employs TRBV10-3 and TRBJ2-1; TRBD2 might be the D (6 bases). CDR1 is ENHRY and CDR2 is SYGVKD in the germline V gene. The CDR3 has 13 residues. V was cut by 1 base and J by 8 bases, with 9 bases left in between.

The chain couples TRBV7-9 to TRBJ1-3, with D perhaps matching TRBD1 (6 bases). The CDR3 covers 15 residues. The germline V gene encodes CDR1 SEHNR and CDR2 FQNEAQ (reference sequence). V was cut by 3 bases and J by 4 bases, with 13 bases left in between. CDR3 nucleotides: TGTGCCAGCAGCTTCTATAGGACAGACGGAAACACCATATATTTT. It translates to CASSFYRTDGNTIYF.

This clone showed up just once. The V and J genes are TRBV18 and TRBJ2-2; D is possibly TRBD2 (5 bases). The CDR3 spans 15 residues. Trimming left V 3 bases short and J 4 bases short, with 12 bases between. CDR1 and CDR2 from the germline V gene are KGHSH and LQKENI. The CDR3 reads CASSPYAGGTGELFF. The DNA of the CDR3 is TGTGCCAGCTCACCGTACGCGGGCGGCACCGGGGAGCTGTTTTTT.

The rearrangement joins TRBV27 to TRBJ2-1; D is unresolved. V gave up 6 bases and J gave up 5 bases, with 14 bases separating them. The CDR3 has 14 amino acids. CDR1 is MNHEY, CDR2 SMNVEV, per germline (reference sequence). The CDR3 is CASSPPARHNEQFF. Written as DNA, the CDR3 is TGTGCCAGCAGCCCTCCCGCGCGTCACAATGAGCAGTTCTTC.

In its sample, this clone was seen once. This chain uses TRBV7-2 with TRBJ2-3; D gene unclear. The CDR3 contains 12 residues. The germline V gene encodes CDR1 SGHTA and CDR2 FQGNSA. V lost 2 bases and J 7 bases, leaving 7 bases between the germline ends. In nucleotides, the CDR3 is TGTGCCAGCAGCTTACACAGAAATACGCAGTATTTT. Translation: CASSLHRNTQYF.

This sequence joins TRBV7-3 and TRBJ2-7, with a possible D match to TRBD1 (5 bases). This CDR3 has 12 residues. Trimming stripped 7 bases from V and 2 bases from J, with 9 bases between. In germline, CDR1 is SGHTA, CDR2 FQGTGA. The CDR3 nucleotides read TGTGCCAGCAACGACAGACCCTACGAGCAGTACGTC. Translation gives CASNDRPYEQYV.

The CDR3 DNA reads TGTGCCAGCAGTTCCTCTGGGGCCAACGTCCTGACTTTC. It specifies CASSSSGANVLTF. The genes are TRBV6-4 and TRBJ2-6, with no clear D. Germline CDR1 MRHNA, CDR2 SNTAGT. This CDR3 spans 13 amino acids. Deletions cut 5 bases from V and 0 bases from J, with 2 bases between.

The J gene is TRBJ1-6, the V gene TRBV5-4; no firm D call. Germline V gives CDR1 SGHNT, CDR2 YYREEE (reference sequence). V was pared by 4 bases and J by 9 bases, with 11 bases between. CDR3 length: 13 residues. CDR3 bases: TGTGCCAGCAGCCAGGATCCGGGTTCACCCCTCCACTTT. It codes for CASSQDPGSPLHF.

The chain recombines TRBV6-5 with TRBJ1-6; tentatively, D is TRBD1 (6 bases). The V gene's germline CDR1 is MNHEY and CDR2 SVGAGI. The CDR3 totals 15 residues. The V end was cut by 4 bases, the J end by 7 bases, with 14 bases between. CDR3 coding DNA: TGTGCCAGCAGTTTTCTCCAGGGGCGGAATTCACCCCTCCACTTT. Translated, it gives CASSFLQGRNSPLHF.

This clone was seen a few times. The chain carries TRBV5-5 and TRBJ1-5; maybe TRBD1 (6 bases). The germline V gene has CDR1 SGHKS and CDR2 YYEKEE (reference sequence). Trimming shortened V by 4 bases and J by 3 bases, and 11 bases separated the two germline ends. This CDR3 spans 14 amino acids. The CDR3 protein is CASSPGTNNQPQHF. The CDR3 region has the DNA TGTGCCAGCAGCCCCGGGACAAACAATCAGCCCCAGCATTTT.

This clone was detected a few times. V is TRBV5-1 and J is TRBJ1-5; D is uncertain. Between the trimmed V and J ends, which lost 2 bases and 6 bases, there was a span of 9 bases. The CDR3 sequence is 13 residues long. From germline, CDR1 is SGHRS and CDR2 YFSETQ. CDR3 sequence (DNA): TGCGCCAGCAGCTTTGAAGGGCCTCAGCCCCAGCATTTT. This translates into CASSFEGPQPQHF.

The count of this clone is one. This rearrangement joins TRBV5-4 to TRBJ1-6; maybe TRBD1 (6 bases). The V and J ends lost 0 bases and 13 bases respectively, with 23 bases between them. The CDR3 has 17 residues. Germline V lookup: CDR1 SGHNT, CDR2 YYREEE (reference sequence). CDR3 loop: CASSLGEGGRGFRPLHF. For the CDR3, the DNA is TGTGCCAGCAGCTTGGGTGAAGGGGGACGGGGCTTTCGGCCCCTCCACTTT.

V gene TRBV10-3 combines with J gene TRBJ2-4, with D perhaps being TRBD1 or TRBD2 (5 bases each). V gave up 6 bases and J gave up 3 bases, with 12 bases separating them. Germline CDR1 reads ENHRY; CDR2 reads SYGVKD. The CDR3 is 14 residues long. The CDR3 sequence is CAISGAGGKNIQYF. CDR3 in DNA: TGTGCCATCAGCGGGGCCGGAGGCAAAAACATTCAGTACTTC.

The chain couples TRBV2 to TRBJ1-5, with a possible D match to TRBD1 (6 bases). The CDR3 is made up of 13 amino acids. The V end lost 6 bases, the J end lost 4 bases, and 10 bases lay between the germline ends. CDR1 SNHLY and CDR2 FYNNEI come from the germline V gene. The CDR3 DNA sequence: TGTGCCAGCAGGAAGGGGGTGAATCAGCCCCAGCATTTT. This sequence encodes CASRKGVNQPQHF.

The chain has TRBV5-1 and TRBJ2-5; D is perhaps TRBD2 (6 bases). V lost 4 bases and J 1 base, leaving 11 bases between the germline ends. This CDR3 has 14 residues. Germline V lookup: CDR1 SGHRS, CDR2 YFSETQ. The CDR3 loop reads CASSKLGGQETQYF. CDR3 bases: TGCGCCAGCAGCAAGTTGGGGGGCCAAGAGACCCAGTACTTC.

V and J are TRBV29-1 and TRBJ2-5, with unresolved D. The CDR3 is made up of 13 amino acids. The ends were cut back, 4 bases at V and 5 bases at J, with 14 bases in the middle. Germline V lookup: CDR1 SQVTM, CDR2 ANQGSEA. DNA of the CDR3: TGCAGCGTTGGGACGGGCCAGGTGGAGACCCAGTACTTC. Encoded protein: CSVGTGQVETQYF.

This clone occurred once. The chain employs TRBV27 and TRBJ2-2, with D uncertain. Trimming shortened V by 5 bases and J by 2 bases, and 6 bases separated the two germline ends. CDR3 length: 13 residues. Germline values: CDR1 MNHEY, CDR2 SMNVEV (reference sequence). The CDR3 is CASSSSNTGELFF. In DNA, the CDR3 is TGTGCCAGCAGTAGTTCTAACACCGGGGAGCTGTTTTTT.

This chain links TRBV9 with TRBJ2-3; D remains unclear. Per germline, CDR1 SGDLS and CDR2 YYNGEE. Trimming took off 2 bases at V and 1 base at J, with 8 bases between the two ends. This CDR3 region has 14 residues. In nucleotides, the CDR3 is TGTGCCAGCAGCGTCTCCCTACGCACAGATACGCAGTATTTT. Amino acids: CASSVSLRTDTQYF.